The rows below give T cell receptor beta chains drawn from one sample of a study of T-cell memory formation after mild COVID-19. One entry per CDR3 protein, called by TCRdb with MiXCR from the 5' RACE reads. The sample holds nearly 350,000 distinct CDR3 sequences, 10% to 15% seen once. The sequencing sample was made of PBMCs or a T cell subset sorted from them (not recorded which). The receptors were gathered from a man between 18 and 35 years old who had mild COVID-19 (a few samples of this study predate the infection). Cell type and time point are not known. CDR3s include the opening cysteine and the closing phenylalanine or tryptophan. A D gene is named only where the DNA matches it firmly. The size of a clone is reported for some rows only, either as once, few or many, or as a class for expanded clones.

cdr3_length d_call j_call clone_size v_call cdr3_aa cdr3_nt
16 TRBD2 TRBJ2-3 . TRBV9 CASSASLAGGPDTQYF TGTGCCAGCAGCGCGAGCCTAGCGGGAGGGCCAGATACGCAGTATTTT
16 . TRBJ2-7 . TRBV7-6 CASSLAGGSQGGEQYF TGTGCCAGCAGCTTAGCTGGCGGAAGTCAGGGCGGGGAGCAGTACTTC
13 . TRBJ1-5 . TRBV12-3/TRBV12-4 CASSLGWMTPQHF TGTGCCAGCAGTTTAGGGTGGATGACGCCCCAGCATTTT
14 TRBD2 TRBJ2-1 . TRBV13 CASRSGGAGGEQFF TGTGCCAGCAGGTCCGGGGGGGCTGGGGGTGAGCAGTTCTTC
12 . TRBJ1-4 few TRBV5-1 CASPGVDEKLFF TGCGCCAGCCCGGGCGTGGATGAAAAACTGTTTTTT
13 . TRBJ1-1 few TRBV27 CASRHPGAGGAFF TGTGCCAGCAGGCATCCGGGCGCGGGGGGAGCTTTCTTT
14 . TRBJ2-5 . TRBV6-6 CASSPSLVQETQYF TGTGCCAGCAGTCCTTCGTTGGTCCAAGAGACCCAGTACTTC
15 TRBD2 TRBJ2-3 many TRBV7-2 CASTWGGGAGDTQYF TGTGCCAGCACCTGGGGCGGGGGGGCAGGAGATACGCAGTATTTT
14 . TRBJ1-6 few TRBV6-5 CASSAGTVNSPLHF TGTGCCAGCAGCGCCGGGACGGTCAATTCACCCCTCCACTTT
15 TRBD1 TRBJ1-2 . TRBV6-5 CASSPQGAQIYGYTF TGTGCCAGCAGTCCCCAGGGGGCGCAGATCTATGGCTACACCTTC
13 TRBD1 TRBJ2-7 . TRBV29-1 CMLAGTVSYEQYF TGCATGCTTGCCGGGACAGTAAGCTACGAGCAGTACTTC
12 . TRBJ1-2 . TRBV4-1 CASSQDRYGYTF TGCGCCAGCAGCCAAGATCGCTATGGCTACACCTTC
14 TRBD1 TRBJ2-7 few TRBV27 CASSPLTGSYEQYF TGTGCCAGCAGTCCCCTGACAGGGTCCTACGAGCAGTACTTC
15 TRBD2 TRBJ2-7 few TRBV12-3/TRBV12-4 CASSLISGGPHEQYF TGTGCCAGCAGTTTAATCAGCGGGGGGCCGCACGAGCAGTACTTC
15 . TRBJ2-3 . TRBV6-2/TRBV6-3 CASSYSKTSTDTQYF TGTGCCAGCAGTTACTCGAAAACTAGCACAGATACGCAGTATTTT
13 . TRBJ2-2 few TRBV5-1 CASVGGVRRELFF TGCGCCAGCGTAGGCGGGGTACGCAGGGAGCTGTTTTTT
15 . TRBJ1-2 few TRBV3-1 CASSQGSGPISGYTF TGTGCCAGCAGCCAAGGATCGGGACCTATATCTGGCTACACCTTC
16 . TRBJ1-3 . TRBV9 CASTSDGWSSGNTIYF TGTGCCAGCACCTCGGACGGCTGGTCCTCTGGAAACACCATATATTTT
11 TRBD1 TRBJ2-3 . TRBV20-1 CSAEQGDTQYF TGCAGTGCTGAACAGGGGGATACGCAGTATTTT
15 . TRBJ2-1 . TRBV5-4 CASSPPRGSYNEQFF TGTGCCAGCAGCCCGCCCCGGGGTAGCTACAATGAGCAGTTCTTC
13 . TRBJ1-5 . TRBV5-1 CASSHREHQPQHF TGCGCCAGCAGTCACAGGGAACACCAGCCCCAGCATTTT
16 . TRBJ2-6 . TRBV27 CASGGRVHSGANVLTF TGTGCCAGCGGCGGCAGGGTGCACTCTGGGGCCAACGTCCTGACTTTC
14 . TRBJ1-2 few TRBV18 CAVSSGPRGYGYTF TGTGCCGTATCGTCCGGGCCGCGGGGCTATGGCTACACCTTC
15 . TRBJ2-1 few TRBV11-1 CASSSDWADYNEQFF TGTGCCAGCAGCTCAGATTGGGCGGACTACAATGAGCAGTTCTTC
14 . TRBJ1-2 few TRBV10-2 CASSDVGQLPGYTF TGCGCCAGCAGTGATGTCGGACAGCTTCCTGGCTACACCTTC
16 TRBD1 TRBJ2-7 few TRBV11-1 CASSLTGGGQGDEQYF TGTGCCAGCAGCCTTACCGGAGGAGGACAGGGAGACGAGCAGTACTTC